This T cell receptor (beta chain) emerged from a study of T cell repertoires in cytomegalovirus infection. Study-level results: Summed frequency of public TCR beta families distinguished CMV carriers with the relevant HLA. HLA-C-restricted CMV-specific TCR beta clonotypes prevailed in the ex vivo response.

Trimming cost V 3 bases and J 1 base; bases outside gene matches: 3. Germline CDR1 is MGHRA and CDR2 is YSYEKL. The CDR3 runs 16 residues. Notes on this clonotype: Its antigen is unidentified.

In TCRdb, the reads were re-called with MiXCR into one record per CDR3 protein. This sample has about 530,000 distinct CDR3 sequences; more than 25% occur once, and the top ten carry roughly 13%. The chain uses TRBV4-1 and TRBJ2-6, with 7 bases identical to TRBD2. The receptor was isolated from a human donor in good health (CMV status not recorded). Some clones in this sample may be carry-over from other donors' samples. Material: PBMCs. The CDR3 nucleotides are TGCGCCAGCAGCCAGAAAGCGGGATCTGGGGCCAACGTCCTGACTTTC. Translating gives CASSQKAGSGANVLTF.